A selection of T cell receptor beta chains follows, all from one sample in a study of CD8+CD57+ T cells in acquired aplastic anemia. TCRdb redid the calling of the reads with MiXCR, one entry per CDR3 protein. Of about 240,000 distinct CDR3 sequences listed, approximately 45% are singletons. Material for sequencing was sorted CD4+, CD8+, or CD8+CD57+ T cells (not recorded which) from PBMCs. These receptors all stem from a human donor with aplastic anemia. Both conserved end residues are trimmed from each CDR3.

J gene: TRBJ2-7
V gene: TRBV7-9
CDR3 protein: ASSEDRGLSYEQY

J gene: TRBJ1-5
V gene: TRBV7-2
CDR3 protein: ASSLGQSEPQH

J gene: TRBJ2-7
V gene: TRBV6-1
CDR3 protein: ASSGQDTGEQY

J gene: TRBJ1-2
V gene: TRBV24-1
CDR3 protein: ATSESPPNYGYT

J gene: TRBJ2-2
V gene: TRBV19
CDR3 protein: ASSTQGVGELF

J gene: TRBJ2-7
V gene: TRBV5-5
CDR3 protein: ASSWGLAGYEQY

J gene: TRBJ2-7
V gene: TRBV6-2/TRBV6-3
CDR3 protein: ASSTGHLATIPPQY

J gene: TRBJ1-4
V gene: TRBV2
CDR3 protein: ASRAVGGVSEKLF

J gene: TRBJ2-5
V gene: TRBV20-1
CDR3 protein: SASGVEAGLQETQY

J gene: TRBJ1-3
V gene: TRBV6-5
CDR3 protein: ASSVGQRNTIY

J gene: TRBJ1-2
V gene: TRBV6-5
CDR3 protein: ASSYSSGERGYT

J gene: TRBJ2-1
V gene: TRBV29-1
CDR3 protein: RGGTRNEQF

J gene: TRBJ1-1
V gene: TRBV2
CDR3 protein: ATVEGNTEAF

J gene: TRBJ1-2
V gene: TRBV19
CDR3 protein: ASSKNRDVTYGYT

J gene: TRBJ2-5
V gene: TRBV15
CDR3 protein: ATSSNWGALQETQY

J gene: TRBJ1-2
V gene: TRBV9
CDR3 protein: ASSPLANYGYT

J gene: TRBJ2-7
V gene: TRBV25-1
CDR3 protein: ASSSNRGQSPYEQY

J gene: TRBJ2-5
V gene: TRBV6-2/TRBV6-3
CDR3 protein: ASSHSPRQETQY

J gene: TRBJ1-2
V gene: TRBV29-1
CDR3 protein: SVAAGSQTTYGYT

J gene: TRBJ1-6
V gene: TRBV27
CDR3 protein: ASQGGYDSPLH

J gene: TRBJ2-5
V gene: TRBV5-1
CDR3 protein: ASSLAGQYQETQY

J gene: TRBJ2-5
V gene: TRBV5-1
CDR3 protein: ASSFLLAGWETQY

J gene: TRBJ1-6
V gene: TRBV4-1
CDR3 protein: ASSQLRIGGHSPLH

J gene: TRBJ1-2
V gene: TRBV7-9
CDR3 protein: ASSTQGLYGYT

J gene: TRBJ1-5
V gene: TRBV7-2
CDR3 protein: ASSREQGGNQPQH

J gene: TRBJ1-1
V gene: TRBV5-8
CDR3 protein: ASSLVGGGMNTEAF

J gene: TRBJ2-7
V gene: TRBV20-1
CDR3 protein: SARDAYEQY

J gene: TRBJ2-7
V gene: TRBV2
CDR3 protein: ASMLAGGGYEQY

J gene: TRBJ1-1
V gene: TRBV19
CDR3 protein: ASADTIQPMNTEAF

J gene: TRBJ1-2
V gene: TRBV7-8
CDR3 protein: ASSLVSGFNYGYT

J gene: TRBJ2-2
V gene: TRBV5-1
CDR3 protein: ASSSSLGGRSGELF

J gene: TRBJ1-2
V gene: TRBV14
CDR3 protein: ASSQQGRDGYT